The clone carrying this T cell receptor beta chain has just a few counts. The CDR3 contains 14 residues. With 1 base removed from V and 1 base from J, the gap between germline ends came to 7 bases. Germline CDR1 SGHAT, CDR2 FQDESV (reference sequence). TCRdb re-derived calls from the RT-PCR reads in MiXCR, one entry per CDR3 protein. Here the sample spans approximately 720,000 distinct CDR3 sequences, around 14% being singletons. This chain uses TRBV11-1 with TRBJ2-5; D gene ambiguous. Sequences were obtained from memory CD4+ T cells from blood. The clonotype originates from a female donor in good health, serving as a healthy control. The CDR3 here is CASSLGHVQETQYF. CDR3 in DNA: TGTGCCAGCAGCTTAGGGCACGTCCAAGAGACCCAGTACTTC.